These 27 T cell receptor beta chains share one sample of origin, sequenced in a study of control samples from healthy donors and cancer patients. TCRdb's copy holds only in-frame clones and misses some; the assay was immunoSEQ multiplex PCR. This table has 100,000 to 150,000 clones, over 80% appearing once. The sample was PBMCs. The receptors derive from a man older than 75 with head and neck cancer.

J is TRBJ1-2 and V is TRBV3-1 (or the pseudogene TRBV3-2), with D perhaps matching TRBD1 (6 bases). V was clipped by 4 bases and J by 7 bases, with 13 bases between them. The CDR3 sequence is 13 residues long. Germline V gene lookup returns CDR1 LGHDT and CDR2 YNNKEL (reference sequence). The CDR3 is CASSLGGLGGYTF. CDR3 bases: TGTGCCAGCAGCCTCGGGGGGCTCGGTGGCTACACCTTC.

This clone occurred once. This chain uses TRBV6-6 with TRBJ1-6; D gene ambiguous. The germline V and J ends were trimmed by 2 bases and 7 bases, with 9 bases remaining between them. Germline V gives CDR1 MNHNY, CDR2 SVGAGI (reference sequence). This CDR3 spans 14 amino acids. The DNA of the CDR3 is TGTGCCAGCAGTTACGAGGGAACCAATTCACCCCTCCACTTT. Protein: CASSYEGTNSPLHF.

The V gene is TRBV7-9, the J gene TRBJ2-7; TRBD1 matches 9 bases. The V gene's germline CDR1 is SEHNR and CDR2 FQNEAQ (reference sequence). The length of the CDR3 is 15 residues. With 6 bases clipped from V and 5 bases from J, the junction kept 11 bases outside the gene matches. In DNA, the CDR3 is TGTGCCAGCAGTTATACGGGACAGGGATCCGACGAGCAGTACTTC. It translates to CASSYTGQGSDEQYF.

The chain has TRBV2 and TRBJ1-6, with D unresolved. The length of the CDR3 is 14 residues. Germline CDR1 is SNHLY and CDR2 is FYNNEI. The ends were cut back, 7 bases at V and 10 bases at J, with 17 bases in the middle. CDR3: CASTLGLLRSPLHF. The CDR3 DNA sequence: TGTGCCAGCACGCTGGGCCTACTACGCTCACCCCTCCACTTT.

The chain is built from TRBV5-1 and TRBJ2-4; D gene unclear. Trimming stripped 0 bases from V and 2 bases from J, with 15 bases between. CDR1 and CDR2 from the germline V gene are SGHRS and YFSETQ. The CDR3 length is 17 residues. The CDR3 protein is CASSLAGVELTKNIQYF. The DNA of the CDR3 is TGCGCCAGCAGCTTGGCCGGTGTGGAACTTACCAAAAACATTCAGTACTTC. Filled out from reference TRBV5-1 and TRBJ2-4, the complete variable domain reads KAGVTQTPRYLIKTRGQQVTLSCSPISGHRSVSWYQQTPGQGLQFLFEYFSETQRNKGNFPGRFSGRQFSNSRSEMNVSTLELGDSALYLCASSLAGVELTKNIQYFGAGTRLSVL.

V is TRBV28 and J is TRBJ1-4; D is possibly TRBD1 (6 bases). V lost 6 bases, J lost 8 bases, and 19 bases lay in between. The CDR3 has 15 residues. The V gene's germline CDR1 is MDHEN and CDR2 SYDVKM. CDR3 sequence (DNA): TGTGCCAGCAGCCCTACAGGACAGACGTGGGAAAAACTGTTTTTT. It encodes CASSPTGQTWEKLFF.

DNA for the CDR3: TGTGCCAGCAGCGGTCGGACAGGTTCCTACGAGCAGTACTTC. As protein: CASSGRTGSYEQYF. This chain uses TRBV7-2 with TRBJ2-7; 7 bases line up with TRBD1. The CDR3 contains 14 residues. Germline values: CDR1 SGHTA, CDR2 FQGNSA. The J segment lost 1 base and the V segment lost 5 bases, leaving 5 bases of the junction unmatched.

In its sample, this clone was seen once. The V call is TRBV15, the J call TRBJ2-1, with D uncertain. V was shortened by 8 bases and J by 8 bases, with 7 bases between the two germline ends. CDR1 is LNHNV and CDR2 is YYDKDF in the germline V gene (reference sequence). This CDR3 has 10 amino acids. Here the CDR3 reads CATGLDEQFF. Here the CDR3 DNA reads TGTGCCACCGGTCTCGATGAGCAGTTCTTC.

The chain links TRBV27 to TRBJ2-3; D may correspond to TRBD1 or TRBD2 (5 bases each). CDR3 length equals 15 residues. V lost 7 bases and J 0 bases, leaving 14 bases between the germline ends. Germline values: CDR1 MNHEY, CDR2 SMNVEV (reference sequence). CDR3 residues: CASTKLRDSTDTQYF. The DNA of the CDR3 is TGTGCCAGCACCAAACTTAGGGACAGCACAGATACGCAGTATTTT.

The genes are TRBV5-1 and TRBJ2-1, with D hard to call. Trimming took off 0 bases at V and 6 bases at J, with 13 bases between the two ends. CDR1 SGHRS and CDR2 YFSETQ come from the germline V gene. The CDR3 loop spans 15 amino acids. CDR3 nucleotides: TGCGCCAGCAGCTTGGAAAACCTAGTTGGCAATGAGCAGTTCTTC. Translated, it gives CASSLENLVGNEQFF.

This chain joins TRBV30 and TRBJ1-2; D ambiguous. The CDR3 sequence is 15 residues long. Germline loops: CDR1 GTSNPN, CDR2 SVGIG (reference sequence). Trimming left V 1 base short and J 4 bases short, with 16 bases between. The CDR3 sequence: CAWSETIISGYGYTF. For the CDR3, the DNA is TGTGCCTGGAGTGAAACAATTATATCGGGCTATGGCTACACCTTC.

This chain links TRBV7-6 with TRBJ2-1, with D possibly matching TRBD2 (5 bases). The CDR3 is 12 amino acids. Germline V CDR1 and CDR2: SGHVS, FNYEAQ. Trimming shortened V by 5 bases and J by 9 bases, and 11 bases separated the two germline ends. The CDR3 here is CASSGRSGEQFF. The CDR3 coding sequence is TGTGCCAGCAGCGGCCGAAGCGGTGAGCAGTTCTTC.

CDR3 bases: TGTGCCAGCAGCTTCAGCGGGGGGCCTTACGAGCAGTACTTC. Its translation is CASSFSGGPYEQYF. The chain carries TRBV11-2 and TRBJ2-7; TRBD2 agrees at 9 bases. The ends lost 3 bases at V and 4 bases at J; junction bases unmatched: 4. The CDR3 runs 14 residues. Germline-derived CDR1 and CDR2 are SGHAT and FQNNGV.

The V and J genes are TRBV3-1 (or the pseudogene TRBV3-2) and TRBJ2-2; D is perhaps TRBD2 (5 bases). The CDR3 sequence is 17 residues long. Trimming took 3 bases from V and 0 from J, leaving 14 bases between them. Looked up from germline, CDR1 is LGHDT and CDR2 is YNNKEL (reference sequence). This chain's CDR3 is CASSHGGLAPNTGELFF. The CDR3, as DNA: TGTGCCAGCAGCCACGGAGGATTAGCCCCGAACACCGGGGAGCTGTTTTTT.

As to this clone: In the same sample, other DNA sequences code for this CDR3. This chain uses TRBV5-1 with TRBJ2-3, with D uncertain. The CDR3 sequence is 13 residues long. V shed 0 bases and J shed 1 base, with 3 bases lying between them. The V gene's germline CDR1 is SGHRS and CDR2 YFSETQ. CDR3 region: CASSLEGTDTQYF. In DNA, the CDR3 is TGCGCCAGCAGCTTGGAAGGCACAGATACGCAGTATTTT.

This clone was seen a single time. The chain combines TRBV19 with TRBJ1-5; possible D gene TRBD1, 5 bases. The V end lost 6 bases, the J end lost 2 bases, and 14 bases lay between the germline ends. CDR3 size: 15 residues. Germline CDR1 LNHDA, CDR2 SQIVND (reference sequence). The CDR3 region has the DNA TGTGCCAGTAGCGGGGCCCTGGTGGGCAATCAGCCCCAGCATTTT. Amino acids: CASSGALVGNQPQHF.

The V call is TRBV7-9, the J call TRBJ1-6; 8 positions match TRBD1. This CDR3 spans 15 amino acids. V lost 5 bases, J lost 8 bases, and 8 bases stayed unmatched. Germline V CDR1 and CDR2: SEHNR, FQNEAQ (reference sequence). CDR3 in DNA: TGTGCCAGCAGCCCTACCGGGACAGGAGATTCACCCCTCCACTTT. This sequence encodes CASSPTGTGDSPLHF.

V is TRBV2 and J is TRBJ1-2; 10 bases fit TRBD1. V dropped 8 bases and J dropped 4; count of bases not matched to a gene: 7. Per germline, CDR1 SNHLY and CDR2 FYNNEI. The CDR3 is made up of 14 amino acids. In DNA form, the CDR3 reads TGTGCCAGCTCGGGACAGGGGTTCAGCTATGGCTACACCTTC. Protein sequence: CASSGQGFSYGYTF. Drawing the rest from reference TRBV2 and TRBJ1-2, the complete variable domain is EPEVTQTPSHQVTQMGQEVILRCVPISNHLYFYWYRQILGQKVEFLVSFYNNEISEKSEIFDDQFSVERPDGSNFTLKIRSTKLEDSAMYFCASSGQGFSYGYTFGSGTRLTVV.

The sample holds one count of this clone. CDR3 in DNA: TGTGCCTGGAGTCCCGGGGGGCTTAGTTACGAGCAGTACTTC. Translated, it gives CAWSPGGLSYEQYF. This chain joins TRBV30 and TRBJ2-7; possible D gene TRBD2, 7 bases. CDR1 GTSNPN and CDR2 SVGIG come from the germline V gene (reference sequence). Trimming took off 2 bases at V and 4 bases at J, with 15 bases between the two ends. This CDR3 spans 14 amino acids. The entire variable domain, with the rest obtained from reference TRBV30 and TRBJ2-7, is as follows: SQTIHQWPATLVQPVGSPLSLECTVEGTSNPNLYWYRQAAGRGLQLLFYSVGIGQISSEVPQNLSASRPQDRQFILSSKKLLLSDSGFYLCAWSPGGLSYEQYFGPGTRLTVT.

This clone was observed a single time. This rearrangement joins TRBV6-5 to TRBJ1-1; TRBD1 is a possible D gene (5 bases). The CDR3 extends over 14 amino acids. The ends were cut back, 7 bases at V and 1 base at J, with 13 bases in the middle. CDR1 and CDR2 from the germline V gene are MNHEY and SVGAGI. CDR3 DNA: TGTGCCAGCACCCCAACAGGCGCGAACACTGAAGCTTTCTTT. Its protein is CASTPTGANTEAFF.

The CDR3 region has the DNA TGTGCCAGCAGTTTAAGCGGGGATTTAGGTGACACTGAAGCTTTCTTT. Protein: CASSLSGDLGDTEAFF. The chain recombines TRBV27 with TRBJ1-1; no reliable D call. Germline assignment: CDR1 MNHEY and CDR2 SMNVEV (reference sequence). V lost 2 bases to trimming and J lost 3 bases, with 16 bases between them. The CDR3 spans 16 residues.

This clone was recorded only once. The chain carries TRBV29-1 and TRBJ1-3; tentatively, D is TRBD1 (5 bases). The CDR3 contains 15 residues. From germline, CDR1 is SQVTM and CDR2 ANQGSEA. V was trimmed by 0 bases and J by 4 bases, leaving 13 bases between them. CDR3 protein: CSVEDGTGRGNTIYF. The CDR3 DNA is TGCAGCGTTGAAGACGGGACGGGGAGGGGAAACACCATATATTTT.

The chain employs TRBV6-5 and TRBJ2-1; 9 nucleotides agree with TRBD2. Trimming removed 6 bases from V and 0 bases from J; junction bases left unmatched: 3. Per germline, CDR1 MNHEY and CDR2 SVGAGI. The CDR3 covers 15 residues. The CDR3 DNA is TGTGCCAGCAGGATTAGCGGGGGCTCCTACAATGAGCAGTTCTTC. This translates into CASRISGGSYNEQFF.

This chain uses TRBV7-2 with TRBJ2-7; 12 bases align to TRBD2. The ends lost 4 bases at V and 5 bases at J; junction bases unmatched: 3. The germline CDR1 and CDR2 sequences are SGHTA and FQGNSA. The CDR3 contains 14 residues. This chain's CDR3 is CASSSRTSGDEQYF. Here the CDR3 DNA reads TGTGCCAGCAGCTCCCGGACTAGCGGGGACGAGCAGTACTTC. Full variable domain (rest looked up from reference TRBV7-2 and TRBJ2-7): GAGVSQSPSNKVTEKGKDVELRCDPISGHTALYWYRQSLGQGLEFLIYFQGNSAPDKSGLPSDRFSAERTGGSVSTLTIQRTQQEDSAVYLCASSSRTSGDEQYFGPGTRLTVT.

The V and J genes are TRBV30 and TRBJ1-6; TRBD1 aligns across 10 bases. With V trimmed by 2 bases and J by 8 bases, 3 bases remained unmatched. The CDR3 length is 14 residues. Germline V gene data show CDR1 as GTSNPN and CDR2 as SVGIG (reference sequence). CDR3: CAWSLGQGDSPLHF. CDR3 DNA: TGTGCCTGGAGTCTCGGACAGGGGGATTCACCCCTCCACTTT.

The CDR3 protein is CASEGGNNEQFF. The CDR3 nucleotides are TGTGCCAGCGAAGGCGGAAACAATGAGCAGTTCTTC. The J gene is TRBJ2-1, the V gene TRBV7-9, with D uncertain. The germline V gene has CDR1 SEHNR and CDR2 FQNEAQ (reference sequence). This CDR3 contains 12 residues. V was cut by 8 bases and J by 5 bases, with 10 bases left in between.

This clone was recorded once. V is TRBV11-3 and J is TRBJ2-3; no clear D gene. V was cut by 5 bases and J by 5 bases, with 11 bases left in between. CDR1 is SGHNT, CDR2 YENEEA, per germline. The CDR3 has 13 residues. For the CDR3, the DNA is TGTGCCAGCAGCGCCGACGCTGGAGATACGCAGTATTTT. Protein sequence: CASSADAGDTQYF.